Following are 27 T cell receptor beta chains from one sample sequenced in a study of molecular identifiers for immune sequencing clone quantification. One entry per CDR3 protein results from TCRdb running MiXCR on the PCR reads. The sample includes fewer than 75,000 distinct CDR3 sequences, about a sixth of them seen just once. The sample taken for sequencing was naive CD8+ T cells from blood, with Jurkat cell RNA spiked in. As to subset: FACS-sorted CD8+CD4-CCR7+CD45RA+ naive T cells. These receptors were collected from a human donor in good health. Some libraries in this study had Jurkat cell RNA spiked in.

Concerning this clonotype itself: Being one base from a much bigger clone, this may be a read error. This chain links TRBV4-1 with TRBJ1-1, with D perhaps TRBD1 (6 bases). Germline-derived CDR1 and CDR2 are MGHRA and YSYEKL. This CDR3 has 13 amino acids. CDR3 nucleotides: TGCACCAGCAGCCAAGAGGGGGGTTGGGAAGCTTTCTTT. It encodes CTSSQEGGWEAFF.

This clonotype was seen at least ten times. The chain recombines TRBV7-3 with TRBJ2-5; 7 bases line up with TRBD2. The germline V gene has CDR1 SGHTA and CDR2 FQGTGA. CDR3 length: 15 amino acids. The trim removed 7 bases at V and 5 bases at J, leaving 13 bases unmatched. The CDR3 reads CASNTSGAEWETQYF. In DNA, the CDR3 is TGTGCCAGCAACACGAGCGGGGCGGAGTGGGAGACCCAGTACTTC.

Turning to this clonotype: This sequence may be a read error, since a much larger clone differs from it by one base. The chain has TRBV7-9 and TRBJ2-7; 8 positions agree with TRBD1. The CDR3 has 12 residues. The germline V gene has CDR1 SEHNR and CDR2 FQNEAQ (reference sequence). The CDR3 reads CAGSTTGDEQYF. CDR3 sequence (DNA): TGTGCCGGCAGCACGACAGGGGACGAGCAGTACTTC.

At least ten counts were recorded for this clonotype. The chain links TRBV28 to TRBJ2-5, with D perhaps being TRBD1 or TRBD2 (6 bases each). CDR1 and CDR2 (germline): MDHEN, SYDVKM. V shed 2 bases and J shed 2 bases, with 24 bases lying between them. The CDR3 length is 19 residues. CDR3 coding DNA: TGTGCCAGCAGTTTAGGGTTGCTGGGGAGGCCAAGGGGGCAAGAGACCCAGTACTTC. Encoded protein: CASSLGLLGRPRGQETQYF. Full variable domain (missing parts from reference TRBV28 and TRBJ2-5): DVKVTQSSRYLVKRTGEKVFLECVQDMDHENMFWYRQDPGLGLRLIYFSYDVKMKEKGDIPEGYSVSREKKERFSLILESASTNQTSMYLCASSLGLLGRPRGQETQYFGPGTRLLVL.

This clonotype was detected many times. The V call is TRBV20-1, the J call TRBJ2-5, with 12 bases identical to TRBD2. This CDR3 has 16 amino acids. From germline, CDR1 is DFQATT and CDR2 SNEGSKA (reference sequence). The CDR3 here is CSCKFSTSGSLSAQYF. The CDR3 DNA follows: TGCAGCTGTAAATTTTCGACTAGCGGGAGTTTGTCGGCCCAGTACTTC.

In regard to this clonotype: A much larger clone sits a single nucleotide away, making a read error possible. The V gene is TRBV9, the J gene TRBJ1-1; 10 bases match TRBD1. CDR1 and CDR2 from the germline V gene are SGDLS and YYNGEE. This CDR3 is built from 14 residues. CDR3 nucleotides: TGTGCCGGCAGCGTCGGGACAGGGGCGGCTGAAGCTTTCTTT. Its protein product is CAGSVGTGAAEAFF.

The sample holds many counts of this clonotype. V and J are TRBV7-9 and TRBJ1-5, with D possibly being TRBD1 (5 bases). V was clipped by 1 base and J by 6 bases, with 10 bases between them. Germline CDR1 and CDR2: SEHNR and FQNEAQ (reference sequence). CDR3 size: 14 residues. In DNA, the CDR3 is TGTGCCAGCAGCTTAGGAGGGGACGGTCAGCCCCAGCATTTT. Translated, it gives CASSLGGDGQPQHF.

There are many counts of this clonotype. The rearrangement links TRBV20-1 to TRBJ2-2; 8 positions match TRBD2. With V trimmed by 2 bases and J by 6 bases, 5 bases remained unmatched. The CDR3 runs 14 residues. Germline CDR1 DFQATT, CDR2 SNEGSKA (reference sequence). The CDR3 bases are TGCAGTGCTAGACCGGGAGGGCCTGCCGGGGAGCTGTTTTTT. This sequence encodes CSARPGGPAGELFF.

The sample holds many counts of this clonotype. Here the CDR3 DNA reads TGTGCCAGCAGCTTGCGGACAGGGAATCAGCCCCAGCATTTT. Its translation: CASSLRTGNQPQHF. The V and J genes are TRBV5-8 and TRBJ1-5; 8 nucleotides align to TRBD1. The length of the CDR3 is 14 residues. Looked up from germline, CDR1 is SGHTS and CDR2 is YDEGEE. Trimming at V came to 1 base and at J to 4 bases, leaving 1 base not matched to a gene.

In this sample, this clonotype turned up many times. The chain joins TRBV4-1 to TRBJ2-3; D is ambiguous. CDR1 and CDR2 from the germline V gene are MGHRA and YSYEKL. The V end lost 0 bases, the J end lost 1 base, and 5 bases lay between the germline ends. This CDR3 has 14 amino acids. The CDR3 DNA reads as TGCGCCAGCAGCCAAGATCCACGCACAGATACGCAGTATTTT. Encoded protein: CASSQDPRTDTQYF.

The chain combines TRBV4-2 with TRBJ2-3; tentatively, D is TRBD2 (6 bases). The CDR3 has 18 amino acids. Germline-derived CDR1 and CDR2 are LGHNA and YNFKEQ. The germline V and J ends were trimmed by 3 bases and 2 bases, with 21 bases remaining between them. CDR3 residues: CASSQDPTSSFYTDTQYF. In nucleotides, the CDR3 is TGTGCCAGCAGCCAGGATCCAACTAGCAGCTTTTACACAGATACGCAGTATTTT.

This clonotype was seen a few times. The V and J genes are TRBV19 and TRBJ2-7; 11 bases are shared with TRBD2. The junction had 15 bases not matched to a gene; V was cut back by 6 bases and J by 5 bases. This CDR3 has 17 amino acids. Per the germline V gene, CDR1 is LNHDA and CDR2 is SQIVND (reference sequence). In DNA form, the CDR3 reads TGTGCCAGTAGCCTCGGACGTGGGACTAGCGGCTCTGACGAGCAGTACTTC. Translating gives CASSLGRGTSGSDEQYF.

The chain links TRBV28 to TRBJ2-7; D ambiguous. Germline V gene lookup returns CDR1 MDHEN and CDR2 SYDVKM. V shed 6 bases and J shed 4 bases, with 16 bases lying between them. The CDR3 sequence is 14 residues long. CDR3 in DNA: TGTGCCAGCAGCCTTCCCCTTACGGGTTACGAGCAGTACTTC. Its protein is CASSLPLTGYEQYF.

This clonotype showed up many times. V usage is TRBV6-5 and J usage is TRBJ2-3, with a possible D match to TRBD2 (6 bases). In germline, CDR1 is MNHEY, CDR2 SVGAGI. Trimming shortened V by 2 bases and J by 4 bases, and 10 bases separated the two germline ends. The CDR3 consists of 14 residues. The CDR3 sequence is CASSYAEGADTQYF. CDR3 in DNA: TGTGCCAGCAGTTACGCGGAGGGCGCAGATACGCAGTATTTT.

In its sample, this clonotype was seen many times. The V gene is TRBV28, the J gene TRBJ2-7; D possibly corresponds to TRBD1 (6 bases). This CDR3 contains 13 residues. V gave up 2 bases and J gave up 2 bases, with 7 bases separating them. Germline V CDR1 and CDR2: MDHEN, SYDVKM. Here the CDR3 reads CASSLNRAYEQYF. The CDR3 coding sequence is TGTGCCAGCAGTTTAAACAGGGCCTACGAGCAGTACTTC.

This chain links TRBV7-9 with TRBJ2-7, with D maybe TRBD2 (6 bases). Between the trimmed V and J ends, which lost 5 bases and 6 bases, there was a span of 23 bases. The CDR3 spans 16 residues. CDR1 and CDR2 (germline): SEHNR, FQNEAQ (reference sequence). The CDR3, as DNA: TGTGCCAGCAGCACCCCGGGACTCCACCCAATGGGCGAGCAGTACTTC. Translation gives CASSTPGLHPMGEQYF.

On this clonotype itself: This clone may be a read error of a much larger clone one base away. J is TRBJ1-2 and V is TRBV11-2; 8 bases fit TRBD1. Germline lookup yields CDR1 SGHAT and CDR2 FQNNGV. CDR3 length equals 15 residues. CDR3 nucleotides: TGTGCCAGCAGCTTAGGACAGGGGCTAAGCTATGGCCACACCTTC. Protein sequence: CASSLGQGLSYGHTF.

This clonotype was seen many times. The chain has TRBV4-2 and TRBJ2-7; 7 bases agree with TRBD2. V gave up 0 bases and J gave up 2 bases; unmatched junction bases: 4. This CDR3 spans 15 amino acids. Germline CDR1 and CDR2: LGHNA and YNFKEQ. CDR3 nucleotide sequence: TGTGCCAGCAGCCAAGAAGCGGGAAAACCCTACGAGCAGTACTTC. It is translated as CASSQEAGKPYEQYF.

This clonotype was seen at least ten times. The rearrangement uses TRBV19 and TRBJ1-1; D remains ambiguous. Trimming removed 3 bases from V and 4 bases from J, with 6 bases in between. This CDR3 is 12 amino acids long. Germline V gene sequence: CDR1 LNHDA, CDR2 SQIVND (reference sequence). The CDR3 region has the DNA TGTGCCAGTAGTATCTCGGTCACTGAAGCTTTCTTT. As protein: CASSISVTEAFF.

This clonotype showed up many times. The V call is TRBV4-3, the J call TRBJ2-1; D might be TRBD1 or TRBD2, each matching 5 bases. This CDR3 spans 16 amino acids. Trimming left V 4 bases short and J 0 bases short, with 13 bases between. Germline lookup yields CDR1 LGHNA and CDR2 YSLEER. As DNA, the CDR3 is TGCGCCAGCAGCCCCGACAGAGGACTCTCCTACAATGAGCAGTTCTTC. It translates to CASSPDRGLSYNEQFF.

This clonotype was picked up a small number of times. The gene calls are TRBV12-3 or TRBV12-4 and TRBJ2-1; 8 bases fit TRBD1. This CDR3 region has 13 residues. V shed 4 bases, J shed 5 bases, and the junction held 1 base outside the gene matches. The CDR3 DNA follows: TGTGCCAGCAGTTCGACAGGGGACAATGAGCAGTTCTTC. Translating gives CASSSTGDNEQFF.

This clonotype was seen at least ten times. Here the CDR3 DNA reads TGTGCCAGCAGCGGCTACAGGGGAGATACGCAGTATTTT. Encoded protein: CASSGYRGDTQYF. This sequence joins TRBV7-6 and TRBJ2-3, with TRBD1 matching 7 bases. The germline CDR1 and CDR2 sequences are SGHVS and FNYEAQ. Trimming at V came to 5 bases and at J to 5 bases, leaving 4 bases not matched to a gene. There are 13 residues in the CDR3.

This clonotype was found many times. V and J are TRBV2 and TRBJ2-3, with 8 bases aligning to TRBD1. Germline values: CDR1 SNHLY, CDR2 FYNNEI. V gave up 1 base and J gave up 2 bases; unmatched junction bases: 5. The CDR3 has 16 amino acids. The DNA for the CDR3 is TGTGCCAGCAGTGAAGGGACAGGGACAGACACAGATACGCAGTATTTT. Protein: CASSEGTGTDTDTQYF.

The V and J genes are TRBV20-1 and TRBJ1-1, with D possibly being TRBD1 (5 bases). The V end was cut by 4 bases, the J end by 0 bases, with 9 bases between. This CDR3 has 13 amino acids. Germline V lookup: CDR1 DFQATT, CDR2 SNEGSKA (reference sequence). The CDR3 region is CSATTEVNTEAFF. CDR3 DNA sequence: TGCAGTGCTACGACAGAGGTGAACACTGAAGCTTTCTTT.

The table lists this clonotype with many counts. The chain joins TRBV11-2 to TRBJ2-7, with 8 bases lining up with TRBD2. J was trimmed by 2 bases and V by 1 base; bases with no gene match: 10. The CDR3 sequence is 17 residues long. The germline CDR1 and CDR2 sequences are SGHAT and FQNNGV. CDR3 protein: CASSLGDIAGSTYEQYF. In DNA, the CDR3 is TGTGCCAGCAGCTTAGGGGATATAGCGGGAAGCACCTACGAGCAGTACTTC.

This clonotype appeared many times. The chain carries TRBV30 and TRBJ1-5; 8 nucleotides match TRBD1. Germline V gene sequence: CDR1 GTSNPN, CDR2 SVGIG (reference sequence). Unmatched junction bases numbered 5, after V lost 2 bases and J lost 2 bases. This CDR3 region has 15 residues. CDR3 residues: CAWSQGASGNQPQHF. Here the CDR3 DNA reads TGTGCCTGGAGTCAGGGGGCCTCGGGCAATCAGCCCCAGCATTTT.

With respect to this clonotype: Likely a read error: the CDR3 ends without its conserved phenylalanine or tryptophan. The chain is built from TRBV7-6 and TRBJ2-6; a weak D match, TRBD1 (6 bases). Trimming removed 5 bases at V and 0 bases at J, with 14 bases between. Germline V CDR1 and CDR2: SGHVS, FNYEAQ. This CDR3 comprises 17 residues. This chain's CDR3 is CASSTQPTGSGANVLTL. As DNA, the CDR3 is TGTGCCAGCAGCACCCAACCGACAGGCTCTGGGGCCAACGTCCTGACTCTC.